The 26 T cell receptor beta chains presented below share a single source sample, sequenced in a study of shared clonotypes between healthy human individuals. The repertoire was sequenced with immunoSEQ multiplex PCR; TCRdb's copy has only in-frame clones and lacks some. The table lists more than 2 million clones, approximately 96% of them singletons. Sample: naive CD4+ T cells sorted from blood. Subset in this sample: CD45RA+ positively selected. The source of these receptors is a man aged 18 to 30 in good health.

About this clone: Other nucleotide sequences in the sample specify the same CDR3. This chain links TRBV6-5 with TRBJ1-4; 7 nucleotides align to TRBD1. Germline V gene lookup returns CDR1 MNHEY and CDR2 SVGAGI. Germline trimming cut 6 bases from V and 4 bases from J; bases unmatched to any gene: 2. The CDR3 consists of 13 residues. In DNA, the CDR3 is TGTGCCAGCAGGGACAGGAGTAATGAAAAACTGTTTTTT. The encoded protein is CASRDRSNEKLFF.

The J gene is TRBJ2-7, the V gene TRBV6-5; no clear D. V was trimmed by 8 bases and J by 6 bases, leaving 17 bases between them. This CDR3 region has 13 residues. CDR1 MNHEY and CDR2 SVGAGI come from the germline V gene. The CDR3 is CASGRTLHIEQYF. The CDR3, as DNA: TGTGCCAGCGGACGGACGCTGCACATCGAGCAGTACTTC.

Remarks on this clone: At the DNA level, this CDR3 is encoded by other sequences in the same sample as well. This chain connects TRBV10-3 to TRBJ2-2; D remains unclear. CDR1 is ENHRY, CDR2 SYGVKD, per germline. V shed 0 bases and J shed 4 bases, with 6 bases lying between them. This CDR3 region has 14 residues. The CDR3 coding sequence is TGTGCCATCAGTGAGTCCCTGGGCACCGGGGAGCTGTTTTTT. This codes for CAISESLGTGELFF.

CDR3 residues: CASSPGQGASEKLFF. The CDR3 DNA reads as TGTGCCAGCAGCCCGGGACAGGGGGCAAGCGAAAAACTGTTTTTT. J is TRBJ1-4 and V is TRBV6-5; 12 bases align to TRBD1. Trimming removed 6 bases from V and 8 bases from J; junction bases left unmatched: 7. Germline loops: CDR1 MNHEY, CDR2 SVGAGI. The CDR3 totals 15 residues.

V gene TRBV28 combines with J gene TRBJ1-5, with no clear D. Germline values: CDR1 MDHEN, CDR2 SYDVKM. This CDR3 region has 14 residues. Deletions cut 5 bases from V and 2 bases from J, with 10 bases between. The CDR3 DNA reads TGTGCCAGCAGTCCCGTTCATGGCAATCAGCCCCAGCATTTT. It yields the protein CASSPVHGNQPQHF.

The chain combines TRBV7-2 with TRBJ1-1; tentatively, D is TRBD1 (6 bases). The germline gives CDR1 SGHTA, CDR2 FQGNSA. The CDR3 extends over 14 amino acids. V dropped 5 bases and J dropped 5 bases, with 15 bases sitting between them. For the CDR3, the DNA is TGTGCCAGCAGCCCCCAGAAAGGGGGGACTGAAGCTTTCTTT. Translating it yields CASSPQKGGTEAFF.

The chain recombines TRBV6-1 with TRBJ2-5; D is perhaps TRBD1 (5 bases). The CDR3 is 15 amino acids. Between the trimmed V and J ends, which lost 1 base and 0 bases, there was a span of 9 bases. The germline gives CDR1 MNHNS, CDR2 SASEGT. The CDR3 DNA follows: TGTGCCAGCAGTGAAGGACAGTGGTACCAAGAGACCCAGTACTTC. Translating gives CASSEGQWYQETQYF.

This CDR3 reads CASSVELAGNEQFF. CDR3 coding DNA: TGTGCCAGCAGCGTAGAGTTGGCGGGCAATGAGCAGTTCTTC. This chain connects TRBV9 to TRBJ2-1; maybe TRBD2 (5 bases). Germline CDR1 is SGDLS and CDR2 is YYNGEE. The ends were cut back, 0 bases at V and 6 bases at J, with 10 bases in the middle. The CDR3 is made up of 14 amino acids. Full variable domain (outside the CDR3, taken from reference TRBV9 and TRBJ2-1): DSGVTQTPKHLITATGQRVTLRCSPRSGDLSVYWYQQSLDQGLQFLIQYYNGEERAKGNILERFSAQQFPDLHSELNLSSLELGDSALYFCASSVELAGNEQFFGPGTRLTVL.

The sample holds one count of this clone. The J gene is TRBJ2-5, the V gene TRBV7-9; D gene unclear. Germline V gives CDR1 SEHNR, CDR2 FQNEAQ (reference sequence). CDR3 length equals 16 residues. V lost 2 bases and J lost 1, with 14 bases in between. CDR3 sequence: CASSLSTQVLQETQYF. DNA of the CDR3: TGTGCCAGCAGCTTATCCACCCAGGTACTCCAAGAGACCCAGTACTTC.

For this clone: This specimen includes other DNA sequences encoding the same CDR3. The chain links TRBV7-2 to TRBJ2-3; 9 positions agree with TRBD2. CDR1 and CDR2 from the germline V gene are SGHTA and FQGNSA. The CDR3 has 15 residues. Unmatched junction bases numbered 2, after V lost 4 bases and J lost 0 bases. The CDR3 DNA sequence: TGTGCCAGCAGCTCTAGCGGGGCTAGCACAGATACGCAGTATTTT. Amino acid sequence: CASSSSGASTDTQYF.

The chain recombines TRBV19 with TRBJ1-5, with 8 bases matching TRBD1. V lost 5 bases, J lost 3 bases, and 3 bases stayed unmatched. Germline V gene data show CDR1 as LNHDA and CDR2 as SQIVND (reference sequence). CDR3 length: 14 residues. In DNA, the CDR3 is TGTGCCAGTAGTGGGACAGGCTTCAATCAGCCCCAGCATTTT. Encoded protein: CASSGTGFNQPQHF.

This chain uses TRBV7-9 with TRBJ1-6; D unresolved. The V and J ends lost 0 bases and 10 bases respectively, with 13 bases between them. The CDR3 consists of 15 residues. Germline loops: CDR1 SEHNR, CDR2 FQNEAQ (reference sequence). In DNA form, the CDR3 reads TGTGCCAGCAGCTTAGCTGGGCTTCAGAAATCACCCCTCCACTTT. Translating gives CASSLAGLQKSPLHF.

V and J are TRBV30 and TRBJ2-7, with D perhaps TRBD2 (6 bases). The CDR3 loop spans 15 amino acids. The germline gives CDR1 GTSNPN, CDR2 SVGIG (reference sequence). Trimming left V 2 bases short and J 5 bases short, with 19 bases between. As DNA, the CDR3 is TGTGCCTGGAGTAAAGGCGCCAGGGAGGCGGACGAGCAGTACTTC. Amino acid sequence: CAWSKGAREADEQYF.

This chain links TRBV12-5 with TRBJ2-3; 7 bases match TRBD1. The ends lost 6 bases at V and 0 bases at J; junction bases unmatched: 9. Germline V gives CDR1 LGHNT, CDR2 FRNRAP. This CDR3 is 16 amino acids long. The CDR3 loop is CASGYGQAASTDTQYF. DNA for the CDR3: TGTGCTAGTGGCTATGGACAGGCTGCTAGCACAGATACGCAGTATTTT.

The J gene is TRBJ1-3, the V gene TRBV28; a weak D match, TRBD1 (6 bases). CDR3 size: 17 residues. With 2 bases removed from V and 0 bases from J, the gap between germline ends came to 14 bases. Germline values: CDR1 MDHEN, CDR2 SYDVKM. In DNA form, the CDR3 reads TGTGCCAGCAGTTTAGGGGGGCGTTTAGGCTCTGGAAACACCATATATTTT. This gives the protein CASSLGGRLGSGNTIYF.

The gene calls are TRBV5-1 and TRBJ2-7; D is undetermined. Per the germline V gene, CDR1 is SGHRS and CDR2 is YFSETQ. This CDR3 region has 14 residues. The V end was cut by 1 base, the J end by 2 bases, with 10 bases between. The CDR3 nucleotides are TGCGCCAGCAGCTTGTCGGACCCCCCCTACGAGCAGTACTTC. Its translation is CASSLSDPPYEQYF.

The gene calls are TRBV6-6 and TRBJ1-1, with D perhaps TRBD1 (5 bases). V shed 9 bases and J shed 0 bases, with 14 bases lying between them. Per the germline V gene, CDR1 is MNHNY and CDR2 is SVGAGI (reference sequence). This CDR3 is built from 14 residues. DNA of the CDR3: TGTGCCAGTGAAATAGGGGTAATGAACACTGAAGCTTTCTTT. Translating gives CASEIGVMNTEAFF.

In nucleotides, the CDR3 is TGTGCCAGCATTTCTGGGGGAGTATTCACCGGGGAGCTGTTTTTT. Translated, it gives CASISGGVFTGELFF. The V call is TRBV28, the J call TRBJ2-2; D may be TRBD1 or TRBD2 (5 bases each). The CDR3 sequence is 15 residues long. CDR1 and CDR2 from the germline V gene are MDHEN and SYDVKM. Trimming left V 7 bases short and J 4 bases short, with 16 bases between. The whole variable domain, remainder taken from reference TRBV28 and TRBJ2-2, is DVKVTQSSRYLVKRTGEKVFLECVQDMDHENMFWYRQDPGLGLRLIYFSYDVKMKEKGDIPEGYSVSREKKERFSLILESASTNQTSMYLCASISGGVFTGELFFGEGSRLTVL.

Here the CDR3 DNA reads TGCGCCAGCAGCCTGGGGAGGGAGGGGAGTCAAGAGACCCAGTACTTC. Its translation: CASSLGREGSQETQYF. This chain connects TRBV5-1 to TRBJ2-5, with TRBD2 matching over 7 bases. Trimming at V came to 4 bases and at J to 2 bases, leaving 11 bases not matched to a gene. The CDR3 extends over 16 amino acids. Germline V gene sequence: CDR1 SGHRS, CDR2 YFSETQ.

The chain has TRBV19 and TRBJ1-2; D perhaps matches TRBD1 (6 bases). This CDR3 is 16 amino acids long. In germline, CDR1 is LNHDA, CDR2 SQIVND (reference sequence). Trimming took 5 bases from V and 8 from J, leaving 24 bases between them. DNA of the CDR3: TGTGCCAGTAGTCCCTACTACAGGGACGGCCTGGCCGGCTACACCTTC. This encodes CASSPYYRDGLAGYTF. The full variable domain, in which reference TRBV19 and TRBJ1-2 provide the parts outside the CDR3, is DGGITQSPKYLFRKEGQNVTLSCEQNLNHDAMYWYRQDPGQGLRLIYYSQIVNDFQKGDIAEGYSVSREKKESFPLTVTSAQKNPTAFYLCASSPYYRDGLAGYTFGSGTRLTVV.

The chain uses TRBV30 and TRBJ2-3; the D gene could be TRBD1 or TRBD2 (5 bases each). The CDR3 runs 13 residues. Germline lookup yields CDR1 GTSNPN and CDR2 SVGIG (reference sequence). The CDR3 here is CAGDRRATDTQYF. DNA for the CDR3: TGTGCAGGGGACCGACGGGCCACAGATACGCAGTATTTT.

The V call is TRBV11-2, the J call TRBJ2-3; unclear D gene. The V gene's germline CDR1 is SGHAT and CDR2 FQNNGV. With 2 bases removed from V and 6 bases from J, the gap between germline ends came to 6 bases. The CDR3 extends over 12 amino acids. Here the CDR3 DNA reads TGTGCCAGCAGCTTATTCGGCGATACGCAGTATTTT. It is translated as CASSLFGDTQYF.

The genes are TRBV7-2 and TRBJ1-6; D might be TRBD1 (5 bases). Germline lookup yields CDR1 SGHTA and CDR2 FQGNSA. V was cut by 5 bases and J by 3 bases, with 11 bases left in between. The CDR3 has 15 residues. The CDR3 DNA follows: TGTGCCAGCAGCCCCTGGGGGTACTATAATTCACCCCTCCACTTT. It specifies CASSPWGYYNSPLHF.

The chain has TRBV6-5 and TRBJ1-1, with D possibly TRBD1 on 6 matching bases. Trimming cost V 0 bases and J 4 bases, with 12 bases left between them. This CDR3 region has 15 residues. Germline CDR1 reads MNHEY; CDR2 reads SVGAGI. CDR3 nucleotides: TGTGCCAGCAGTTACTCGAGTCAGGGGAGCACTGAAGCTTTCTTT. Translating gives CASSYSSQGSTEAFF.

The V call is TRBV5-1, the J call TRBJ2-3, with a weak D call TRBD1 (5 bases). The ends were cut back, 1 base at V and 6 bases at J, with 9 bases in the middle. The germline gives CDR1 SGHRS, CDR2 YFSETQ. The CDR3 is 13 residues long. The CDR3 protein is CASSLSGMDTQYF. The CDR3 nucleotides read TGCGCCAGCAGCTTGTCAGGGATGGATACGCAGTATTTT.

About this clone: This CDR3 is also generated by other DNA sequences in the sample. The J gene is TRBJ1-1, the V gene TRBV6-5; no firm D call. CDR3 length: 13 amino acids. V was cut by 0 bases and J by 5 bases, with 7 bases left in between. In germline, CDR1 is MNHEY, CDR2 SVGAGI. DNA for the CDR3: TGTGCCAGCAGTTACTCGATAGGGACTGAAGCTTTCTTT. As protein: CASSYSIGTEAFF.